This T cell receptor (beta chain) came from a study of T cell repertoires in cytomegalovirus infection (dated by TCRdb to 2018 to 2020). In terms of the full investigation: The HLA type of each donor mattered for the analysis, because public TCR beta signatures pointed to carriage of CMV infection along with the matching HLA type. Broad study findings and their caveats: The ex vivo response was dominated by HLA-C-restricted CMV-specific TCR beta clonotypes, and the single most frequent clonotype in two of eight donors was supplied by these HLA-C-restricted clonotypes. In both this cohort and an independent cohort of 350 or so donors, the cumulative frequency of public TCR beta family members distinguished carriers of CMV infection plus the relevant HLA type.

This clonotype has a count of ten or more. The antigen this receptor binds is unknown. No much larger clone exists at a distance of one base, and base qualities are not known. Instrument on record: Illumina HiSeq 1500. TCRdb took the public reads, trimmed them with fastp at Q25, ran MiXCR for clone calling and kept in-frame beta chains. Every distinct CDR3 protein forms one entry, paired with its most common genes and DNA. For this sample the table gives just under 300,000 distinct CDR3 sequences, of which about 8.8% were detected only once. The leading ten clones occupy approximately 2.3% of the sample. The specimen sequenced was PBMCs. This TCR derives from a human donor in good health (CMV status not recorded). Some clones in this sample may be carry-over from other donors' samples.

CDR3 loop: CASSYRPITGASGNTIYF. The sequence in DNA is TGTGCCAGCAGCTATAGACCAATTACAGGAGCCTCTGGAAACACCATATATTTT. The rearrangement joined TRBV7-2 to TRBJ1-3, with TRBD1 as a weak D call on 5 bases. The CDR3 covers 18 residues, taking in both the cysteine and the phenylalanine. Only the CDR3 part of the read is kept: 54 bases, read in frame from the first base. A distance of 19 bases separates the germline ends of V and J, which lose 4 bases and 0 bases respectively. The germline V gene sets CDR1 to SGHTA and CDR2 to FQGNSA.